These T cell receptor beta chains were read from a single sample in a study of shared clonotypes between healthy human individuals. Only in-frame clones appear in the TCRdb table, and some are missing; sequencing was by immunoSEQ multiplex PCR. The profile shows roughly 2.5 million clones, approximately 90% of them singletons. The material sequenced was naive CD4+ T cells sorted from blood. These receptors were taken from a man in his late teens or twenties in good health. Both conserved end residues are part of each CDR3. D genes are given only for firm matches. Not all rows give a size; the values are once, few, many and, for expanded clones, a class.

clone_size j_call v_call d_call cdr3_aa cdr3_nt
. TRBJ2-5 TRBV19 TRBD2 CASSIRAGEMTQYF TGTGCCAGTAGTATTAGGGCGGGGGAGATGACCCAGTACTTC
. TRBJ2-3 TRBV5-1 . CASSLVAGGTGGSTDTQYF TGCGCCAGCAGCTTGGTGGCAGGGGGGACTGGCGGGAGCACAGATACGCAGTATTTT
. TRBJ2-7 TRBV10-3 . CAIANGTSSYEQYF TGTGCCATCGCTAACGGGACAAGCTCCTACGAGCAGTACTTC
. TRBJ1-5 TRBV5-1 TRBD1 CASSLEGQGANQPQHF TGCGCCAGCAGCTTGGAGGGACAGGGGGCAAATCAGCCCCAGCATTTT
. TRBJ1-4 TRBV19 . CASSRGTLHNNEKLFF TGTGCCAGTAGTAGGGGGACGCTTCATAATAATGAAAAACTGTTTTTT
. TRBJ1-1 TRBV11-3 . CASSVQWNTEAFF TGTGCCAGCAGTGTGCAATGGAACACTGAAGCTTTCTTT
. TRBJ2-5 TRBV25-1 TRBD2 CASTSGDLAGQETQYF TGTGCCAGCACCTCAGGGGATTTAGCGGGGCAAGAGACCCAGTACTTC
. TRBJ2-7 TRBV5-8 TRBD2 CASSLAGLAGSYEQYF TGTGCCAGCAGCTTGGCGGGACTAGCGGGCTCCTACGAGCAGTACTTC
. TRBJ2-5 TRBV7-6 . CASSPRRTIQETQYF TGTGCCAGCAGCCCCCGACGGACAATTCAGGAGACCCAGTACTTC
. TRBJ1-5 TRBV29-1 . CSVVGTDQPQHF TGCAGCGTTGTTGGAACGGATCAGCCCCAGCATTTT
. TRBJ1-1 TRBV19 TRBD1 CASTAPGQGTTEAFF TGTGCCAGTACCGCTCCGGGACAGGGGACGACTGAAGCTTTCTTT
. TRBJ1-3 TRBV30 . CAWSAQQGGGNTIYF TGTGCCTGGAGTGCCCAACAGGGTGGTGGAAACACCATATATTTT
. TRBJ2-2 TRBV15 . CATSRSRGLSGELFF TGTGCCACCAGCAGATCACGGGGCTTGTCCGGGGAGCTGTTTTTT
few TRBJ1-6 TRBV5-1 . CASSGSFNSPLHF TGCGCCAGCAGCGGATCTTTTAATTCACCCCTCCACTTT
. TRBJ2-3 TRBV5-6 . CASSFAGADTQYF TGTGCCAGCAGCTTCGCGGGCGCAGATACGCAGTATTTT
. TRBJ2-5 TRBV7-2 TRBD2 CASSLAGLAGETQYF TGTGCCAGCAGCTTAGCGGGACTAGCGGGAGAGACCCAGTACTTC
. TRBJ2-3 TRBV12-5 TRBD2 CASGLGTSSSTDTQYF TGTGCTAGTGGCCTTGGGACTAGCAGTAGCACAGATACGCAGTATTTT
. TRBJ2-6 TRBV11-1 TRBD1 CASSPPGQGRSGANVLTF TGTGCCAGCAGCCCCCCGGGACAGGGTCGCTCTGGGGCCAACGTCCTGACTTTC
. TRBJ1-5 TRBV21-1 . CASSKLKVGGSQPQHF TGTGCCAGCAGCAAACTGAAGGTGGGGGGATCTCAGCCCCAGCATTTT
. TRBJ1-4 TRBV2 . CASKLTGTNEKLFF TGTGCCAGCAAGCTCACGGGGACTAATGAAAAACTGTTTTTT
. TRBJ2-2 TRBV7-8 TRBD2 CASVGLGYTGELFF TGTGCCAGCGTCGGACTAGGGTACACCGGGGAGCTGTTTTTT
. TRBJ2-1 TRBV10-3 TRBD1 CAIGRDREFNEQFF TGTGCCATCGGCAGGGACAGGGAGTTCAATGAGCAGTTCTTC
once TRBJ1-6 TRBV6-1 TRBD1 CASSAGQGISYNSPLHF TGTGCCAGCAGTGCTGGACAGGGCATATCCTATAATTCACCCCTCCACTTT
. TRBJ1-2 TRBV5-1 . CASSLEQLYGYTF TGCGCCAGCAGCTTGGAACAGCTCTATGGCTACACCTTC
. TRBJ1-2 TRBV6-5 . CASRRDEAGDYGYTF TGTGCCAGCAGGCGTGATGAGGCCGGGGACTATGGCTACACCTTC
. TRBJ2-6 TRBV5-6 TRBD1 CASSDPDRAPGANVLTF TGTGCCAGCAGCGACCCGGACAGGGCACCTGGGGCCAACGTCCTGACTTTC
. TRBJ2-4 TRBV2 . CASRPTAGALINIQYF TGTGCCAGCAGACCAACGGCAGGGGCACTGATAAACATTCAGTACTTC
. TRBJ1-4 TRBV7-9 . CASSPYSEKLFF TGTGCCAGCAGCCCCTATTCTGAAAAACTGTTTTTT
. TRBJ2-5 TRBV10-1 TRBD2 CASSESRGGPETQYF TGCGCCAGCAGTGAGTCCCGGGGGGGCCCGGAGACCCAGTACTTC
. TRBJ1-1 TRBV15 . CATSQPETGNTEAFF TGTGCCACCAGCCAACCGGAAACGGGGAACACTGAAGCTTTCTTT
. TRBJ1-3 TRBV25-1 . CASSVTKGTGNTIYF TGTGCCAGCAGTGTAACGAAGGGGACTGGAAACACCATATATTTT
. TRBJ2-7 TRBV29-1 . CSVESMGYEQYF TGCAGCGTTGAGAGTATGGGTTACGAGCAGTACTTC
. TRBJ2-7 TRBV5-5 . CASSSERERGREQYF TGTGCCAGCAGCTCTGAGCGGGAGAGGGGGCGCGAGCAGTACTTC
. TRBJ2-1 TRBV18 TRBD2 CASSQAGATYNEQFF TGTGCCAGCTCACAAGCGGGGGCCACCTACAATGAGCAGTTCTTC
. TRBJ1-1 TRBV27 . CASQIRGAATEAFF TGTGCCAGCCAGATTAGGGGCGCGGCCACTGAAGCTTTCTTT
few TRBJ1-1 TRBV30 . CAWEGQTNTEAFF TGTGCCTGGGAAGGACAGACGAACACTGAAGCTTTCTTT
once TRBJ2-1 TRBV19 . CASSIDNRRGYNEQFF TGTGCCAGTAGTATAGATAACAGGAGAGGCTACAATGAGCAGTTCTTC
. TRBJ2-7 TRBV7-9 . CASSPGQLSYEQYF TGTGCCAGCAGCCCCGGACAGCTCTCCTACGAGCAGTACTTC
. TRBJ1-6 TRBV7-9 . CASSSWTLEGSPLHF TGTGCCAGCAGCTCCTGGACCCTAGAAGGCTCACCCCTCCACTTT
. TRBJ1-2 TRBV15 . CATSRDVGFNYGYTF TGTGCCACCAGCAGAGATGTCGGTTTCAACTATGGCTACACCTTC
. TRBJ1-1 TRBV19 TRBD1 CASSMLDRGSGTEAFF TGTGCCAGTAGTATGTTGGACAGGGGGTCTGGCACTGAAGCTTTCTTT
. TRBJ2-1 TRBV7-2 TRBD2 CASSVHLAGPSSYNEQFF TGTGCCAGCAGCGTCCACCTAGCGGGCCCGAGCTCCTACAATGAGCAGTTCTTC
. TRBJ2-6 TRBV7-2 . CASSFDGFRANVLTF TGTGCCAGCAGCTTTGACGGGTTTCGGGCCAACGTCCTGACTTTC
. TRBJ1-5 TRBV6-1 . CASSEEGQSNQPQHF TGTGCCAGCAGTGAAGAGGGGCAGAGCAATCAGCCCCAGCATTTT
. TRBJ2-7 TRBV28 . CASSRFEQYF TGTGCCAGCAGCCGGTTCGAGCAGTACTTC
. TRBJ2-5 TRBV19 TRBD1 CASSPDRVQETQYF TGTGCCAGTAGTCCGGACAGGGTCCAAGAGACCCAGTACTTC
. TRBJ2-1 TRBV19 TRBD2 CASSIHRWSSGGGAYDEQFF TGTGCCAGTAGTATCCACCGGTGGTCGAGCGGGGGAGGCGCCTACGATGAGCAGTTCTTC
. TRBJ1-2 TRBV7-2 TRBD1 CASSPGQPRANYGYTF TGTGCCAGCAGCCCGGGACAGCCTCGAGCTAACTATGGCTACACCTTC
. TRBJ2-3 TRBV5-1 . CASSPFGRGTDTQYF TGCGCCAGCAGCCCTTTTGGGAGAGGCACAGATACGCAGTATTTT
. TRBJ2-7 TRBV10-3 . CAIRAGPDYEQYF TGTGCCATCCGGGCAGGGCCTGATTACGAGCAGTACTTC
. TRBJ2-5 TRBV9 . CASSKSGGQAETQYF TGTGCCAGCAGCAAATCAGGTGGGCAGGCAGAGACCCAGTACTTC
once TRBJ2-1 TRBV7-8 TRBD2 CASSLALNSGGSYNEQFF TGTGCCAGCAGCTTAGCGCTGAATAGCGGGGGCTCCTACAATGAGCAGTTCTTC
. TRBJ1-6 TRBV6-1 . CASSAREHNSPLHF TGTGCCAGCAGTGCGAGGGAGCATAATTCACCCCTCCACTTT
. TRBJ1-5 TRBV30 . CAWSPDSRGNQPQHF TGTGCCTGGAGTCCGGACAGCAGGGGCAATCAGCCCCAGCATTTT
. TRBJ1-4 TRBV7-2 . CASSFYLALGPTENEKLFF TGTGCCAGCAGCTTCTACTTAGCCCTAGGACCTACGGAAAATGAAAAACTGTTTTTT
once TRBJ2-7 TRBV6-4 TRBD1 CASRTSGTGTGLKTYEQYF TGTGCCAGCAGAACTTCCGGGACAGGCACTGGGTTGAAGACCTACGAGCAGTACTTC